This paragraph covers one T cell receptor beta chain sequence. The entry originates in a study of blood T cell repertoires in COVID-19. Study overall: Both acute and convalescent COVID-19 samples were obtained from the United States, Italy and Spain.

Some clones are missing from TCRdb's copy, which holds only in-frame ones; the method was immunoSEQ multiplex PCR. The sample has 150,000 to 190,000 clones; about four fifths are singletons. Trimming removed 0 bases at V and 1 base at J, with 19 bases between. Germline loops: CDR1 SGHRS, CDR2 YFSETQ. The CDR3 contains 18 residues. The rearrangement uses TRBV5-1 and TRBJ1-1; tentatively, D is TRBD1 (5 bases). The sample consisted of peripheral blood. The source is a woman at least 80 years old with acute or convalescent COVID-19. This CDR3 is CASSLVSAGTGENTEAFF. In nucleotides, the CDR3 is TGCGCCAGCAGCTTGGTCTCAGCGGGAACAGGAGAGAACACTGAAGCTTTCTTT.